This entry lists 21 T cell receptor beta chains sequenced from one sample in a study of shared clonotypes between healthy human individuals. Only in-frame clones appear in the TCRdb table, and some are missing; sequencing was by immunoSEQ multiplex PCR. Found here are over a million clones, about 80% of them singletons; the top ten hold roughly 1.4%. Sequencing was performed on memory CD4+ T cells sorted from blood. Subset indicated: CD45RA-negative fraction. The receptors derive from a man in his late teens or twenties in good health.

The chain joins TRBV30 to TRBJ2-2; D ambiguous. The germline V gene encodes CDR1 GTSNPN and CDR2 SVGIG (reference sequence). The ends were cut back, 2 bases at V and 0 bases at J, with 13 bases in the middle. The CDR3 spans 16 residues. CDR3 sequence reads: CAWSWPRVTNTGELFF. Written as DNA, the CDR3 is TGTGCCTGGAGTTGGCCCCGGGTAACGAACACCGGGGAGCTGTTTTTT.

The sample holds one count of this clone. The genes are TRBV4-1 and TRBJ2-7; tentative D call: TRBD2 (7 bases). This CDR3 comprises 13 residues. From germline, CDR1 is MGHRA and CDR2 YSYEKL. V was trimmed by 6 bases and J by 3 bases, leaving 12 bases between them. The CDR3 DNA is TGCGCCAGCAGGGGGGGGCAGGGCTACGAGCAGTACTTC. Protein: CASRGGQGYEQYF.

This clone occurred many times. The chain couples TRBV11-3 to TRBJ2-1; D is ambiguous. Trimming took 1 base from V and 10 from J, leaving 8 bases between them. The CDR3 totals 12 residues. Germline values: CDR1 SGHNT, CDR2 YENEEA. The CDR3 nucleotides read TGTGCCAGCAGCTTAGGAGGTCGGGAGCAGTTCTTC. It codes for CASSLGGREQFF.

This clone was seen once. The rearrangement uses TRBV19 and TRBJ2-7; D unclear. The CDR3 covers 13 residues. Trimming took 9 bases from V and 2 from J, leaving 14 bases between them. CDR1 is LNHDA, CDR2 SQIVND, per germline (reference sequence). CDR3 sequence: CASEGQMTYEQYF. The CDR3 region has the DNA TGTGCCAGCGAAGGGCAGATGACCTACGAGCAGTACTTC. Combining the CDR3 with reference TRBV19 and TRBJ2-7 gives the whole variable domain DGGITQSPKYLFRKEGQNVTLSCEQNLNHDAMYWYRQDPGQGLRLIYYSQIVNDFQKGDIAEGYSVSREKKESFPLTVTSAQKNPTAFYLCASEGQMTYEQYFGPGTRLTVT.

Notes on this clone: A read error is the likely source, as a far larger clone sits one nucleotide away. Other DNA sequences within the sample encode an identical CDR3. The chain links TRBV5-1 to TRBJ2-7; D uncertain. Germline V gives CDR1 SGHRS, CDR2 YFSETQ. This CDR3 comprises 11 residues. The V end lost 4 bases, the J end lost 0 bases, and 2 bases lay between the germline ends. The CDR3 nucleotides read TGCGCCAGCAGCACCTCCTACGAGCAGTACTTC. Translating it yields CASSTSYEQYF.

The rearrangement joins TRBV30 to TRBJ2-7; the D gene is possibly TRBD1 (5 bases). Trimming cost V 1 base and J 5 bases, with 9 bases left between them. Germline loops: CDR1 GTSNPN, CDR2 SVGIG (reference sequence). This CDR3 comprises 12 residues. The DNA of the CDR3 is TGTGCCTGGAGTGCAAAGGGGAACGAGCAGTACTTC. It is translated as CAWSAKGNEQYF. Full variable domain (rest looked up from reference TRBV30 and TRBJ2-7): SQTIHQWPATLVQPVGSPLSLECTVEGTSNPNLYWYRQAAGRGLQLLFYSVGIGQISSEVPQNLSASRPQDRQFILSSKKLLLSDSGFYLCAWSAKGNEQYFGPGTRLTVT.

The rearrangement joins TRBV5-1 to TRBJ2-2; 9 bases are a match to TRBD2. V lost 4 bases and J lost 6; bases outside the gene matches: 10. This CDR3 comprises 16 residues. Germline values: CDR1 SGHRS, CDR2 YFSETQ. In DNA, the CDR3 is TGCGCCAGCAGCCCGGTAGCGGGAGCTCCTGCCGGGGAGCTGTTTTTT. Its protein is CASSPVAGAPAGELFF.

This clone has just one count. This chain uses TRBV11-2 with TRBJ1-2; 8 bases are a match to TRBD1. CDR3 size: 13 residues. After removal of 5 bases from V and 6 bases from J, the junction contained 5 bases not matched to a gene. CDR1 is SGHAT and CDR2 is FQNNGV in the germline V gene. The CDR3 is CASSVRGRDGYTF. In nucleotides, the CDR3 is TGTGCCAGCAGCGTCAGGGGGCGCGATGGCTACACCTTC.

The chain carries TRBV27 and TRBJ1-4, with no clear D. The CDR3 length is 14 residues. The germline V gene has CDR1 MNHEY and CDR2 SMNVEV (reference sequence). V was clipped by 0 bases and J by 7 bases, with 9 bases between them. Written as DNA, the CDR3 is TGTGCCAGCAGTTTATCCCCTAACATTGAAAAACTGTTTTTT. Protein sequence: CASSLSPNIEKLFF. The complete variable domain, with remaining parts taken from reference TRBV27 and TRBJ1-4, reads EAQVTQNPRYLITVTGKKLTVTCSQNMNHEYMSWYRQDPGLGLRQIYYSMNVEVTDKGDVPEGYKVSRKEKRNFPLILESPSPNQTSLYFCASSLSPNIEKLFFGSGTQLSVL.

The sample holds a few counts of this clone. V gene TRBV5-4 combines with J gene TRBJ2-1; D could derive from TRBD1 or TRBD2 (5 bases each). This CDR3 is built from 15 residues. V was trimmed by 4 bases and J by 7 bases, leaving 18 bases between them. CDR1 and CDR2 (germline): SGHNT, YYREEE (reference sequence). CDR3 residues: CASSAGTKVGNEQFF. CDR3 sequence (DNA): TGTGCCAGCAGCGCCGGGACCAAAGTTGGGAATGAGCAGTTCTTC.

V gene TRBV18 combines with J gene TRBJ2-3; the D is unclear. CDR3 length equals 12 residues. Germline V gives CDR1 KGHSH, CDR2 LQKENI. Trimming pared 2 bases from V and 5 bases from J, leaving 5 bases between. The CDR3 region is CASSPTQDTQYF. The CDR3 nucleotides read TGTGCCAGCTCACCAACCCAAGATACGCAGTATTTT.

The V call is TRBV5-4, the J call TRBJ1-6, with TRBD1 identical over 7 bases. The CDR3 length is 16 residues. CDR1 SGHNT and CDR2 YYREEE come from the germline V gene (reference sequence). Losses at the gene ends were 4 bases for V and 0 bases for J; bases not matched to a gene: 4. The CDR3 nucleotides read TGTGCCAGCAGCGACAGGGAGAGCTCCTATAATTCACCCCTCCACTTT. Translated, it gives CASSDRESSYNSPLHF. The full variable domain, with the rest looked up from reference TRBV5-4 and TRBJ1-6, is ETGVTQSPTHLIKTRGQQVTLRCSSQSGHNTVSWYQQALGQGPQFIFQYYREEENGRGNFPPRFSGLQFPNYSSELNVNALELDDSALYLCASSDRESSYNSPLHFGNGTRLTVT.

The chain joins TRBV6-5 to TRBJ1-2, with TRBD1 identical over 9 bases. Germline CDR1 reads MNHEY; CDR2 reads SVGAGI. CDR3 length: 15 residues. J lost 2 bases, V lost 2 bases, and 3 bases had no gene match. The CDR3 loop reads CASSYLGTGNYGYTF. CDR3 coding DNA: TGTGCCAGCAGTTACCTCGGGACAGGGAACTATGGCTACACCTTC.

The gene calls are TRBV13 and TRBJ1-1; tentatively, D is TRBD1 (5 bases). This CDR3 is 14 amino acids long. Germline V gene data show CDR1 as PRHDT and CDR2 as FYEKMQ (reference sequence). Deletions cut 3 bases from V and 2 bases from J, with 10 bases between. The CDR3: CASSFIRENTEAFF. The CDR3 DNA reads TGTGCCAGCAGCTTTATCAGGGAAAACACTGAAGCTTTCTTT.

The gene calls are TRBV19 and TRBJ2-2, with D possibly matching TRBD1 (5 bases). The V end lost 9 bases, the J end lost 0 bases, and 11 bases lay between the germline ends. In germline, CDR1 is LNHDA, CDR2 SQIVND (reference sequence). This CDR3 contains 14 residues. The CDR3 DNA reads as TGTGCCAGCCTACAGGTTCCGAACACCGGGGAGCTGTTTTTT. Translated, it gives CASLQVPNTGELFF.

This clone was counted between two and nine times. This sequence joins TRBV5-4 and TRBJ1-1; D call uncertain. Germline V gives CDR1 SGHNT, CDR2 YYREEE (reference sequence). Trimming pared 0 bases from V and 7 bases from J, leaving 7 bases between. This CDR3 contains 12 residues. CDR3 DNA sequence: TGTGCCAGCAGCTTGGAGGCGGGTGAAGCTTTCTTT. Its translation: CASSLEAGEAFF.

V and J are TRBV5-4 and TRBJ2-3, with 9 positions matching TRBD1. From germline, CDR1 is SGHNT and CDR2 YYREEE (reference sequence). This CDR3 contains 15 residues. V lost 0 bases to trimming and J lost 5 bases; unmatched junction nucleotides: 4. The CDR3 loop is CASSLDRGRLDTQYF. The CDR3 DNA reads TGTGCCAGCAGCTTGGACAGGGGGCGCTTAGATACGCAGTATTTT.

The chain links TRBV5-1 to TRBJ2-1, with D perhaps TRBD2 (5 bases). CDR1 is SGHRS and CDR2 is YFSETQ in the germline V gene. Trimming stripped 2 bases from V and 8 bases from J, with 14 bases between. The CDR3 totals 14 residues. In DNA, the CDR3 is TGCGCCAGCAGCTTTATGGGAAGCGGAGATGAGCAGTTCTTC. Amino acid sequence: CASSFMGSGDEQFF.

This clone appeared a few times. The chain couples TRBV13 to TRBJ1-2, with a possible D match to TRBD1 (5 bases). Germline V gene data show CDR1 as PRHDT and CDR2 as FYEKMQ (reference sequence). The CDR3 length is 12 residues. V dropped 6 bases and J dropped 8 bases, with 13 bases sitting between them. The CDR3 protein is CASRFTGGGYTF. The CDR3 DNA reads as TGTGCCAGCAGGTTTACAGGCGGAGGCTACACCTTC.

The count of this clone is one. This chain uses TRBV5-1 with TRBJ2-5; 13 positions match TRBD2. Germline V gene sequence: CDR1 SGHRS, CDR2 YFSETQ. J was trimmed by 4 bases and V by 4 bases; bases with no gene match: 7. This CDR3 is 16 amino acids long. CDR3 sequence: CASSRGTSGDRETQYF. In DNA form, the CDR3 reads TGCGCCAGCAGCCGGGGGACTAGCGGGGACCGAGAGACCCAGTACTTC.

For this clone: A far bigger clonotype differs at one base, so this is likely a read error. The rearrangement uses TRBV5-6 and TRBJ1-1; unclear D gene. The ends were cut back, 9 bases at V and 1 base at J, with 10 bases in the middle. The germline V gene has CDR1 SGHDT and CDR2 YYEEEE. This CDR3 spans 12 amino acids. The CDR3 DNA reads TGTGCCAACAAGACGGAGAACACTGAAGCTTTCTTT. Its protein product is CANKTENTEAFF.